This T cell receptor beta chain was identified during a study of glioma-infiltrating T cells. Germline V gives CDR1 SEHNR, CDR2 FQNEAQ (reference sequence). Trimming pared 5 bases from V and 3 bases from J, leaving 16 bases between. This CDR3 contains 15 residues. TCR alpha and beta CDR3 regions were amplified from RNA using iRepertoire nested multiplex PCR. One-step reverse transcription and amplification started from about 100-400 ng of tissue mRNA or PBMC total RNA. MiXCR, run by TCRdb on the multiplex PCR reads, gives a single entry per CDR3 protein. Among under 130,000 distinct CDR3 sequences listed, around 28% were seen once. Points on this clonotype: The antigen is unknown.

Notes on the study in general: Only very few CDR3 sequences appeared in both tissue and blood. Gliomas, especially low-grade, showed above-expected tissue-blood divergence; non-neoplastic patients showed below.

The rearrangement links TRBV7-9 to TRBJ1-1; a possible D gene is TRBD1 (5 bases). The sequenced sample consisted of glioma tissue, nonneoplastic brain tissue, or PBMCs (not recorded which). The receptor was isolated from a human donor with low-grade glioma or glioblastoma, undergoing nonglioma brain surgery, or in good health (not recorded which). For the CDR3, the DNA is TGTGCCAGCAGCCCCCAGTTGGGGGGGGACACTGAAGCTTTCTTT. As protein: CASSPQLGGDTEAFF.